Listed below are T cell receptor beta chains from one sample, sequenced in a study of blood T cell repertoires in COVID-19. Some clones are missing from TCRdb's copy, which holds only in-frame ones; the method was immunoSEQ multiplex PCR. Of tens of thousands of clones in the sample, 75% to 90% are singletons; the top ten hold 16%. The sequenced sample consisted of peripheral blood. The receptors here all came from a man aged 35 to 55 with COVID-19, enrolled during active disease. CDR3s include the opening cysteine and the closing phenylalanine or tryptophan. Each record gives: CDR3 protein, CDR3 DNA, D gene, clone size, J gene, V gene. A D gene is named only where the DNA matches it firmly. For some rows the clone size is stated as once, few or many, or as a class when expanded; others skip it.

CAISTGQGYYEQYF | TGTGCCATCAGTACAGGACAGGGATACTACGAGCAGTACTTC | TRBD1 | - | TRBJ2-7 | TRBV10-3
CASRFSGSYEQYF | TGTGCCAGCAGATTCTCAGGGTCCTACGAGCAGTACTTC | - | - | TRBJ2-7 | TRBV5-6
CASSQSGKGWYNEQFF | TGCGCCAGCAGTCAATCTGGGAAGGGGTGGTACAATGAGCAGTTCTTC | - | - | TRBJ2-1 | TRBV23-1
CASSADNYGYTF | TGTGCCAGCAGTGCAGATAACTATGGCTACACCTTC | - | - | TRBJ1-2 | TRBV2
CASSKVNRNEQYF | TGTGCCAGCAGCAAAGTGAACAGAAACGAGCAGTACTTC | - | - | TRBJ2-7 | TRBV21-1
CAFTGAGGNQPQHF | TGTGCCTTTACAGGGGCCGGGGGCAATCAGCCCCAGCATTTT | TRBD1 | - | TRBJ1-5 | TRBV30
CAWRGQPSEALHF | TGTGCCTGGCGGGGACAGCCCTCCGAGGCCCTCCACTTT | TRBD1 | - | TRBJ1-6 | TRBV30
CAWSPTGGGYTF | TGTGCCTGGAGCCCGACAGGCGGTGGCTACACCTTC | - | - | TRBJ1-2 | TRBV30
CASSLAGATNEKLFF | TGTGCCAGCAGCTTGGCCGGGGCAACTAATGAAAAACTGTTTTTT | - | - | TRBJ1-4 | TRBV5-4
CASSARQGRTYEQYF | TGTGCCAGCAGCGCCAGACAGGGGCGCACCTACGAGCAGTACTTC | TRBD1 | - | TRBJ2-7 | TRBV9
CASSLDSGTIYEQYF | TGCGCCAGCAGCTTGGATAGCGGGACTATCTACGAGCAGTACTTC | TRBD2 | - | TRBJ2-7 | TRBV5-1
CASSFGPVASTDTQYF | TGTGCCAGCAGCTTTGGGCCAGTAGCTAGCACAGATACGCAGTATTTT | - | - | TRBJ2-3 | TRBV12-1
CASSSGQGEDIQYF | TGTGCCAGCAGTTCGGGACAGGGAGAGGACATTCAGTACTTC | TRBD1 | - | TRBJ2-4 | TRBV28
CASSPGTARGNYGYTF | TGCGCCAGCAGCCCTGGGACAGCGAGGGGGAACTATGGCTACACCTTC | TRBD1 | - | TRBJ1-2 | TRBV5-1
CAISERDRGLSEAFF | TGTGCCATCAGTGAAAGGGACAGGGGGCTTTCTGAAGCTTTCTTT | TRBD1 | - | TRBJ1-1 | TRBV10-3
CSVREPLGEQYF | TGCAGCGTGAGGGAACCGCTCGGCGAGCAGTACTTC | - | - | TRBJ2-7 | TRBV29-1
CASSVGGGGAGTDTQYF | TGTGCCAGCAGCGTAGGTGGCGGGGGGGCCGGCACAGATACGCAGTATTTT | TRBD2 | - | TRBJ2-3 | TRBV9
CASRAPGDGTEAFF | TGTGCCAGCAGGGCTCCGGGGGATGGCACTGAAGCTTTCTTT | - | - | TRBJ1-1 | TRBV6-5
CATVEEGSNQPQHF | TGTGCCACCGTGGAGGAGGGTAGCAATCAGCCCCAGCATTTT | - | - | TRBJ1-5 | TRBV10-3
CASSSRTDYEQYF | TGTGCCAGCAGTTCCCGGACAGACTACGAGCAGTACTTC | - | - | TRBJ2-7 | TRBV6-2/TRBV6-3
CASSPQGFADTQYF | TGTGCCAGCAGTCCTCAGGGCTTTGCAGATACGCAGTATTTT | - | - | TRBJ2-3 | TRBV27
CASSPQGFQAGNTIYF | TGTGCCAGCAGTCCCCAGGGGTTTCAGGCTGGAAACACCATATATTTT | - | few | TRBJ1-3 | TRBV27
CASSYSQGNNSPLHF | TGTGCCAGCAGTTACTCACAGGGGAATAATTCACCCCTCCACTTT | TRBD1 | - | TRBJ1-6 | TRBV6-5
CASSSTQGGNQPQHF | TGTGCCAGCAGTTCTACACAGGGGGGAAATCAGCCCCAGCATTTT | TRBD1 | - | TRBJ1-5 | TRBV7-9
CASSLGLGLDEQFF | TGTGCCAGCAGCTTGGGACTAGGGCTCGATGAGCAGTTCTTC | TRBD2 | - | TRBJ2-1 | TRBV7-3